The 32 T cell receptor beta chains reported below all come from one sample, sequenced in a study of CD8 T cells in ankylosing spondylitis. Whole-study results and caveats: A TCR beta motif made of about 8 highly homologous variants seemed typical of ankylosing spondylitis blood.

TCRdb reprocessed the 5' RACE reads via MiXCR and lists one record per CDR3 protein. Among under 450,000 distinct CDR3 sequences, about a sixth were seen once, and the ten largest hold 1%. These TCRs' antigens remain unknown. Specimen: blood, either unsorted or a sorted T cell fraction (not recorded which). The receptor set was obtained from a male donor with ankylosing spondylitis.

This clonotype was found a few times. The V and J genes are TRBV28 and TRBJ2-4; D gene unclear. V dropped 1 base and J dropped 9 bases, with 7 bases sitting between them. The CDR3 is made up of 12 amino acids. Germline V lookup: CDR1 MDHEN, CDR2 SYDVKM. CDR3 amino acids: CASSLFGRIQYF. The CDR3, as DNA: TGTGCCAGCAGTTTATTCGGGCGCATTCAGTACTTC.

This clonotype has ten or more counts. The CDR3 DNA follows: TGTGCCAGCAGTCAGGGGTCCGGGGAGCTGTTTTTT. Translated, it gives CASSQGSGELFF. The chain carries TRBV6-6 and TRBJ2-2, with D perhaps matching TRBD1 (6 bases). CDR3 length: 12 residues. Trimming removed 5 bases at V and 6 bases at J, with 7 bases between. Per the germline V gene, CDR1 is MNHNY and CDR2 is SVGAGI (reference sequence).

The genes are TRBV27 and TRBJ2-7, with a tentative D call TRBD2 (5 bases). Germline V gives CDR1 MNHEY, CDR2 SMNVEV (reference sequence). The length of the CDR3 is 15 residues. Trimming removed 2 bases from V and 2 bases from J, with 13 bases in between. The CDR3 reads CASSLSQVRAYEQYF. CDR3 DNA sequence: TGTGCCAGCAGTTTAAGTCAGGTGAGGGCCTACGAGCAGTACTTC.

The chain employs TRBV7-3 and TRBJ2-2; maybe TRBD1 (6 bases). V was shortened by 5 bases and J by 7 bases, with 17 bases between the two germline ends. The CDR3 is 15 amino acids. The V gene's germline CDR1 is SGHTA and CDR2 FQGTGA. The CDR3 region has the DNA TGTGCCAGCAGCACCCGGACAGCTCGGGGCGGGGAGCTGTTTTTT. Protein: CASSTRTARGGELFF. Drawing the rest from reference TRBV7-3 and TRBJ2-2, the complete variable domain is GAGVSQTPSNKVTEKGKYVELRCDPISGHTALYWYRQSLGQGPEFLIYFQGTGAADDSGLPNDRFFAVRPEGSVSTLKIQRTERGDSAVYLCASSTRTARGGELFFGEGSRLTVL.

In its sample, this clonotype was seen once. The chain links TRBV18 to TRBJ2-2, with 9 bases matching TRBD2. After removal of 3 bases from V and 0 bases from J, the junction contained 2 bases not matched to a gene. Germline V gene lookup returns CDR1 KGHSH and CDR2 LQKENI. The length of the CDR3 is 16 residues. The CDR3 here is CASSPSSGANTGELFF. Written as DNA, the CDR3 is TGTGCCAGCTCACCTTCTAGCGGGGCGAACACCGGGGAGCTGTTTTTT.

This clonotype was counted a few times. The rearrangement joins TRBV7-9 to TRBJ1-5; D is ambiguous. Deletions cut 1 base from V and 0 bases from J, with 10 bases between. The CDR3 loop spans 16 amino acids. The germline CDR1 and CDR2 sequences are SEHNR and FQNEAQ (reference sequence). The CDR3 loop reads CASSLGGSNSNQPQHF. The CDR3 DNA reads TGTGCCAGCAGCTTAGGTGGATCTAATAGCAATCAGCCCCAGCATTTT.

This clonotype was seen repeatedly, ten times or more. V is TRBV12-3 or TRBV12-4 and J is TRBJ1-3; 7 bases line up with TRBD1. This CDR3 has 14 residues. The J segment lost 1 base and the V segment lost 6 bases, leaving 3 bases of the junction unmatched. The CDR3 spells CASSPTGSGNTIYF. For the CDR3, the DNA is TGTGCCAGCAGCCCGACAGGGTCTGGAAACACCATATATTTT.

The V call is TRBV7-2, the J call TRBJ1-2, with D tentatively TRBD1 (5 bases). Germline V gene lookup returns CDR1 SGHTA and CDR2 FQGNSA. There are 13 residues in the CDR3. Trimming pared 3 bases from V and 4 bases from J, leaving 9 bases between. DNA of the CDR3: TGTGCCAGCAGCTTTGACAGTTTCTATGGCTACACCTTC. Translated: CASSFDSFYGYTF.

This clonotype was counted ten times or more. The CDR3 protein is CASSNSDRARQPQHF. DNA for the CDR3: TGTGCCAGCAGTAACTCAGACAGGGCTCGGCAGCCCCAGCATTTT. This chain joins TRBV12-3 or TRBV12-4 and TRBJ1-5; 7 positions match TRBD1. The CDR3 has 15 amino acids. Losses at the gene ends were 5 bases for V and 7 bases for J; bases not matched to a gene: 11.

The J gene is TRBJ2-6, the V gene TRBV12-5, with D perhaps given as TRBD1 or TRBD2 (5 bases each). CDR3 size: 16 residues. Trimming took 6 bases from V and 9 from J, leaving 21 bases between them. Germline V CDR1 and CDR2: LGHNT, FRNRAP. This chain's CDR3 is CASGTEYIGAYNVLTF. In DNA, the CDR3 is TGTGCTAGTGGCACCGAGTATATCGGGGCTTACAACGTCCTGACTTTC.

This chain connects TRBV7-2 to TRBJ1-3, with D hard to call. Trimming shortened V by 3 bases and J by 7 bases, and 13 bases separated the two germline ends. CDR1 SGHTA and CDR2 FQGNSA come from the germline V gene. The CDR3 consists of 14 residues. In DNA form, the CDR3 reads TGTGCCAGCAGCTTTCTGGGTCCGGGGAACACCATATATTTT. Amino acid sequence: CASSFLGPGNTIYF.

This clonotype has more than one count but fewer than ten. The rearrangement joins TRBV20-1 to TRBJ1-1, with 8 bases that match TRBD1. Germline V gene sequence: CDR1 DFQATT, CDR2 SNEGSKA (reference sequence). V was pared by 2 bases and J by 5 bases, with 10 bases of the junction left unmatched. The length of the CDR3 is 15 residues. DNA of the CDR3: TGCAGTGCTAGACCAGGACAGGGAGTTCGGACTGAAGCTTTCTTT. Amino acids: CSARPGQGVRTEAFF.

The CDR3 DNA sequence: TGTGCCAGCAGCGGTCAGGGGGCTGGGACCGGGGAGCTGTTTTTT. This translates into CASSGQGAGTGELFF. V is TRBV25-1 and J is TRBJ2-2; 8 bases match TRBD1. With 6 bases clipped from V and 5 bases from J, the junction kept 8 bases outside the gene matches. This CDR3 has 15 residues. Germline loops: CDR1 MGHDK, CDR2 SYGVNS.

The chain uses TRBV11-2 and TRBJ2-1, with a weak D call TRBD2 (6 bases). Between the trimmed V and J ends, which lost 1 base and 8 bases, there was a span of 12 bases. Germline V lookup: CDR1 SGHAT, CDR2 FQNNGV. The CDR3 is made up of 14 amino acids. The CDR3 here is CASSLGATRDEQFF. The CDR3, as DNA: TGTGCCAGCAGCTTAGGTGCGACTAGGGATGAGCAGTTCTTC.

The genes are TRBV2 and TRBJ2-3; 8 bases map to TRBD2. Germline assignment: CDR1 SNHLY and CDR2 FYNNEI. Trimming removed 8 bases from V and 5 bases from J; junction bases left unmatched: 12. The CDR3 is 15 residues long. DNA of the CDR3: TGTGCCAGCCGGGGTTGGAGCGGGAGTGAAGATACGCAGTATTTT. It yields the protein CASRGWSGSEDTQYF.

This chain connects TRBV9 to TRBJ2-3; the match to TRBD2 covers 12 bases. This CDR3 has 17 amino acids. Trimming cost V 0 bases and J 2 bases; bases outside gene matches: 4. The V gene's germline CDR1 is SGDLS and CDR2 YYNGEE. In nucleotides, the CDR3 is TGTGCCAGCAGCGTAGGACTAGCGGGGGCCCTCACAGATACGCAGTATTTT. Residues: CASSVGLAGALTDTQYF. The full variable domain, its missing parts supplied by reference TRBV9 and TRBJ2-3, is DSGVTQTPKHLITATGQRVTLRCSPRSGDLSVYWYQQSLDQGLQFLIQYYNGEERAKGNILERFSAQQFPDLHSELNLSSLELGDSALYFCASSVGLAGALTDTQYFGPGTRLTVL.

The chain combines TRBV5-1 with TRBJ1-2, with D possibly matching TRBD1 (6 bases). Germline assignment: CDR1 SGHRS and CDR2 YFSETQ. The CDR3 spans 14 residues. Trimming removed 1 base at V and 4 bases at J, with 11 bases between. CDR3 sequence (DNA): TGCGCCAGCAGCTTGTTGGGGGCCGCCTATGGCTACACCTTC. Translated, it gives CASSLLGAAYGYTF.

The table lists this clonotype with a few counts. This chain joins TRBV7-2 and TRBJ2-5, with TRBD2 matching over 11 bases. Germline V gene lookup returns CDR1 SGHTA and CDR2 FQGNSA. The CDR3 extends over 15 amino acids. The J segment lost 7 bases and the V segment lost 0 bases, leaving 4 bases of the junction unmatched. CDR3 amino acids: CASSLASGRVRTQYF. The CDR3 DNA reads TGTGCCAGCAGCTTAGCTAGCGGGAGGGTTAGGACCCAGTACTTC.

The V call is TRBV6-2 or TRBV6-3, the J call TRBJ1-1; D is unclear. The CDR3 is 17 residues long. Germline CDR1 and CDR2: MNHEY and SVGEGT. The V end was cut by 6 bases, the J end by 0 bases, with 20 bases between. CDR3 coding DNA: TGTGCCAGCAGCACTACACCCTCGACGGCTCTGAACACTGAAGCTTTCTTT. Its protein is CASSTTPSTALNTEAFF.

The chain couples TRBV28 to TRBJ1-5; TRBD1 agrees at 10 bases. With 7 bases clipped from V and 5 bases from J, the junction kept 5 bases outside the gene matches. This CDR3 has 14 residues. Germline V gene lookup returns CDR1 MDHEN and CDR2 SYDVKM. The CDR3 DNA reads as TGTGCCAGCACCCCGGGACAGGGGCATCAGCCCCAGCATTTT. Translating gives CASTPGQGHQPQHF.

This clonotype has a count of ten or more. The chain recombines TRBV4-1 with TRBJ1-5; TRBD1 is a possible D gene (5 bases). Trimming removed 1 base at V and 10 bases at J, with 26 bases between. Germline V gene data show CDR1 as MGHRA and CDR2 as YSYEKL. This CDR3 contains 18 residues. The CDR3 here is CASSQGRSAAGVVYPQHF. Written as DNA, the CDR3 is TGCGCCAGCAGCCAAGGTCGGTCGGCGGCGGGGGTTGTTTATCCCCAGCATTTT.

This clonotype was counted only a few times. V and J are TRBV7-9 and TRBJ2-7; D gene uncertain. This CDR3 comprises 14 residues. Germline loops: CDR1 SEHNR, CDR2 FQNEAQ (reference sequence). V shed 4 bases and J shed 4 bases, with 14 bases lying between them. The CDR3 reads CASSSNRALYEQYF. The DNA of the CDR3 is TGTGCCAGCAGCTCGAACCGGGCCTTGTACGAGCAGTACTTC.

This clonotype was observed at least ten times. The chain carries TRBV29-1 and TRBJ2-3; D not resolved. Between the trimmed V and J ends, which lost 2 bases and 3 bases, there was a span of 6 bases. Germline loops: CDR1 SQVTM, CDR2 ANQGSEA. The CDR3 is made up of 12 amino acids. CDR3 sequence reads: CSVERVTDTQYF. CDR3 nucleotide sequence: TGCAGCGTTGAACGGGTTACAGATACGCAGTATTTT.

This clonotype was detected many times. This chain links TRBV9 with TRBJ1-1; D possibly corresponds to TRBD1 (6 bases). The V and J ends lost 6 bases and 0 bases respectively, with 27 bases between them. This CDR3 contains 19 residues. In germline, CDR1 is SGDLS, CDR2 YYNGEE. CDR3 in amino acids: CASNSRGRGRLGVNTEAFF. CDR3 nucleotides: TGTGCCAGCAACTCGAGGGGCAGGGGAAGATTAGGTGTGAACACTGAAGCTTTCTTT.

This clonotype turned up a few times. This chain connects TRBV15 to TRBJ2-2; TRBD1 matches at 9 bases. The CDR3 loop spans 15 amino acids. V lost 5 bases and J lost 4; bases outside the gene matches: 5. The V gene's germline CDR1 is LNHNV and CDR2 YYDKDF (reference sequence). Here the CDR3 DNA reads TGTGCCACCAGCCTACAGGGGGCCTCCACCGGGGAGCTGTTTTTT. Its translation is CATSLQGASTGELFF.

V usage is TRBV12-3 or TRBV12-4 and J usage is TRBJ2-7; TRBD1 matches 10 bases. The CDR3 spans 16 residues. Germline trimming cut 3 bases from V and 0 bases from J; bases unmatched to any gene: 5. CDR3 region: CASSFAGQGNSYEQYF. In DNA, the CDR3 is TGTGCCAGCAGTTTCGCGGGACAGGGGAACTCCTACGAGCAGTACTTC.

This clonotype showed up just a few times. V usage is TRBV12-3 or TRBV12-4 and J usage is TRBJ2-1; either TRBD1 or TRBD2 may fit D (5 bases each). V was clipped by 6 bases and J by 2 bases, with 17 bases between them. This CDR3 contains 16 residues. CDR3 residues: CASSPGTPSAYNEQFF. DNA for the CDR3: TGTGCCAGCAGCCCCGGGACGCCCAGCGCCTACAATGAGCAGTTCTTC.

V and J are TRBV20-1 and TRBJ2-5, with 13 bases lining up with TRBD2. This CDR3 spans 15 amino acids. The V gene end was trimmed by 6 bases and the J gene end by 2 bases; junction bases not matched to a gene: 6. CDR1 DFQATT and CDR2 SNEGSKA come from the germline V gene (reference sequence). The CDR3 reads CSASGTSGDQETQYF. CDR3 sequence (DNA): TGCAGTGCCTCTGGGACTAGCGGGGATCAAGAGACCCAGTACTTC.

The chain joins TRBV20-1 to TRBJ2-5; perhaps TRBD2 as D (6 bases). This CDR3 contains 14 residues. Germline V gene sequence: CDR1 DFQATT, CDR2 SNEGSKA (reference sequence). The DNA for the CDR3 is TGCAGCTATAACCATGGGGGGAATAAAGAGACCCAGTACTTC. Its protein is CSYNHGGNKETQYF.

For this clonotype: Just one base apart from a much larger clone, this may be a read error. The chain links TRBV9 to TRBJ2-3, with TRBD1 matching over 9 bases. The germline V gene has CDR1 SGDLS and CDR2 YYNGEE. The CDR3 contains 15 residues. DNA for the CDR3: TGTGCCACCAGCGTTAGACAGGGGGGAACAGATACGCAGTATTTT. It yields the protein CATSVRQGGTDTQYF. Supplemented by reference TRBV9 and TRBJ2-3, the full variable domain reads DSGVTQTPKHLITATGQRVTLRCSPRSGDLSVYWYQQSLDQGLQFLIQYYNGEERAKGNILERFSAQQFPDLHSELNLSSLELGDSALYFCATSVRQGGTDTQYFGPGTRLTVL.

This clonotype was detected ten times or more. Sequence at one end of the junction differs from germline and may be a read error. The J gene is TRBJ1-6, the V gene TRBV7-8; 7 bases match TRBD1. This CDR3 contains 19 residues. Germline V gene lookup returns CDR1 SGHVS and CDR2 FQNEAQ. The CDR3 coding sequence is TGTGCCAGCAGCTTTCCCGCGGGACAGAAAGCCTCCTTTAATTCACCCCTCCACTTT. It encodes CASSFPAGQKASFNSPLHF.

This clonotype was recorded a few times. The chain employs TRBV10-2 and TRBJ2-5; D is ambiguous. CDR1 is WSHSY, CDR2 SAAADI, per germline. The CDR3 has 12 amino acids. Deletions cut 3 bases from V and 1 base from J, with 3 bases between. The CDR3 loop reads CASSESQETQYF. DNA of the CDR3: TGCGCCAGCAGTGAAAGCCAAGAGACCCAGTACTTC.